Shown below are 17 T cell receptor beta chains from a single sample sequenced in a study of CD8+CD57+ T cells in acquired aplastic anemia. The sequenced patients had an expansion of CD8+CD57+ cells seen by flow cytometry. The study profiled TCR beta VDJ and CDR3 using genomic DNA as template. TCRdb called the reads again in MiXCR, with one record for every CDR3 protein. This sample carries some 160,000 distinct CDR3 sequences, around 48% of them seen once, and the ten largest clones take about 30%. The sequencing input was sorted CD4+, CD8+, or CD8+CD57+ T cells (not recorded which) from PBMCs. Receptors were obtained from a human donor with aplastic anemia.

Only one count was recorded for this clonotype. This chain links TRBV2 with TRBJ2-7, with 9 bases lining up with TRBD1. Germline CDR1 is SNHLY and CDR2 is FYNNEI. This CDR3 comprises 15 residues. Trimming took 6 bases from V and 3 from J; bases not matched to a gene: 9. The CDR3 nucleotides are TGTGCCAGCAGCGTTCCGACAGGGGGAAACTACGAGCAGTACTTC. It specifies CASSVPTGGNYEQYF.

There are a few counts of this clonotype. The junction and the germline gene differ at one end; a read error may be behind it. V is TRBV29-1 and J is TRBJ2-7; 8 bases are shared with TRBD1. This CDR3 region has 14 residues. Germline CDR1 is SQVTM and CDR2 is ANQGSEA. CDR3 in DNA: TGCAGCGTTGAAGTAGGGGACAGGCCCTACGGGCAGTACTTC. As protein: CSVEVGDRPYGQYF.

V gene TRBV27 combines with J gene TRBJ1-1; possibly TRBD1 for D (5 bases). CDR1 and CDR2 (germline): MNHEY, SMNVEV (reference sequence). V lost 0 bases to trimming and J lost 5 bases, with 13 bases between them. The CDR3 has 15 amino acids. The CDR3 DNA follows: TGTGCCAGCAGTTTATCGTTCAGGGTCGGTACTGAAGCTTTCTTT. It is translated as CASSLSFRVGTEAFF.

The sample holds a few counts of this clonotype. The J gene is TRBJ1-1, the V gene TRBV27, with unresolved D. Germline V gene lookup returns CDR1 MNHEY and CDR2 SMNVEV (reference sequence). The CDR3 is 14 amino acids. V shed 6 bases and J shed 5 bases, with 16 bases lying between them. CDR3 coding DNA: TGTGCCAGCAGGGAGACTGACGGGGAGACTGAAGCTTTCTTT. It is translated as CASRETDGETEAFF.

The J gene is TRBJ2-1, the V gene TRBV2; D is ambiguous. Germline CDR1 and CDR2: SNHLY and FYNNEI. The CDR3 contains 11 residues. V was cut by 7 bases and J by 4 bases, with 5 bases left in between. The DNA for the CDR3 is TGTGCCAGCATCACATACAATGAGCAGTTCTTC. It is translated as CASITYNEQFF.

This clonotype was seen only once. The chain is built from TRBV4-1 and TRBJ2-1; TRBD2 matches at 11 bases. The J segment lost 2 bases and the V segment lost 3 bases, leaving 3 bases of the junction unmatched. The length of the CDR3 is 16 residues. From germline, CDR1 is MGHRA and CDR2 YSYEKL. CDR3 DNA sequence: TGCGCCAGCAGCCACGTAGCGGGGGGGCCCTACAATGAGCAGTTCTTC. It encodes CASSHVAGGPYNEQFF.

The chain joins TRBV19 to TRBJ1-5; D remains ambiguous. Germline CDR1 LNHDA, CDR2 SQIVND (reference sequence). Between the trimmed V and J ends, which lost 5 bases and 3 bases, there was a span of 8 bases. The CDR3 covers 13 residues. The CDR3 loop is CASSLRDNQPQHF. The CDR3 coding sequence is TGTGCCAGTAGTTTACGGGACAATCAGCCCCAGCATTTT.

This clonotype was counted only a few times. The chain has TRBV24-1 and TRBJ1-6; D might be TRBD1 (5 bases). With 5 bases removed from V and 8 bases from J, the gap between germline ends came to 15 bases. The CDR3 length is 15 residues. CDR1 is KGHDR, CDR2 SFDVKD, per germline. The chain's CDR3 is CATSALTVPDSPLHF. The CDR3 nucleotides are TGTGCCACCAGTGCCTTGACAGTCCCGGATTCACCCCTCCACTTT.

In this sample, this clonotype turned up a few times. This rearrangement joins TRBV15 to TRBJ2-1, with D maybe TRBD2 (6 bases). Germline lookup yields CDR1 LNHNV and CDR2 YYDKDF (reference sequence). V was trimmed by 0 bases and J by 10 bases, leaving 13 bases between them. This CDR3 contains 14 residues. CDR3 residues: CATSRDLGDSEQFF. For the CDR3, the DNA is TGTGCCACCAGCAGAGATTTAGGGGACTCGGAGCAGTTCTTC.

This clonotype was seen ten or more times. CDR3 in amino acids: CASSPESNYGYTF. The CDR3 bases are TGTGCCAGTAGTCCCGAGTCTAACTATGGCTACACCTTC. This sequence joins TRBV19 and TRBJ1-2; D not certain. Trimming shortened V by 5 bases and J by 0 bases, and 7 bases separated the two germline ends. There are 13 residues in the CDR3. Germline V gene sequence: CDR1 LNHDA, CDR2 SQIVND (reference sequence).

This clonotype was detected a few times. The CDR3 nucleotides are TGTGCCAGCAGCTTAGCGCCTTCAGGGGTGGATTCACCCCTCCACTTT. This translates into CASSLAPSGVDSPLHF. The rearrangement uses TRBV7-2 and TRBJ1-6, with D possibly matching TRBD1 (6 bases). Germline assignment: CDR1 SGHTA and CDR2 FQGNSA. The CDR3 has 16 amino acids. Trimming cost V 0 bases and J 8 bases, with 14 bases left between them.

This chain joins TRBV12-3 or TRBV12-4 and TRBJ1-3, with a possible D match to TRBD1 (6 bases). Trimming took off 5 bases at V and 2 bases at J, with 10 bases between the two ends. The CDR3 consists of 14 residues. As DNA, the CDR3 is TGTGCCAGCAGTCAACGGACAGCTGGAAACACCATATATTTT. Amino acids: CASSQRTAGNTIYF.

This clonotype was observed a few times. This rearrangement joins TRBV24-1 to TRBJ2-5; TRBD2 aligns across 8 bases. CDR3 length: 14 amino acids. The germline V gene encodes CDR1 KGHDR and CDR2 SFDVKD. With V trimmed by 5 bases and J by 2 bases, 3 bases remained unmatched. The CDR3 nucleotides are TGTGCCACCAGTGGGCCGGGGGGGCAAGAGACCCAGTACTTC. This gives the protein CATSGPGGQETQYF.

This clonotype was seen many times. The chain couples TRBV9 to TRBJ2-3, with 7 bases that match TRBD2. Germline V CDR1 and CDR2: SGDLS, YYNGEE. J gave up 4 bases and V 3 bases, and 17 bases lay outside the gene matches. This CDR3 comprises 18 residues. The chain's CDR3 is CASSAFHAGTNAADTQYF. The CDR3 bases are TGTGCCAGCAGCGCGTTCCACGCCGGGACTAATGCGGCAGATACGCAGTATTTT.

This clonotype was recorded at least ten times. The V gene is TRBV6-1, the J gene TRBJ2-7, with 8 bases matching TRBD2. CDR3 length equals 14 residues. The germline V gene encodes CDR1 MNHNS and CDR2 SASEGT. The junction had 7 bases not matched to a gene; V was cut back by 5 bases and J by 4 bases. The CDR3 nucleotides read TGTGCCAGCAGTCCCCCGGGACTAGTGTACGAGCAGTACTTC. It yields the protein CASSPPGLVYEQYF.

In its sample, this clonotype was seen a few times. DNA for the CDR3: TGTGCCAGCAGCTTGTTAAGAGACACCATATATTTT. This codes for CASSLLRDTIYF. The genes are TRBV7-9 and TRBJ1-3; no clear D. The CDR3 covers 12 residues. Germline assignment: CDR1 SEHNR and CDR2 FQNEAQ (reference sequence). Trimming stripped 3 bases from V and 8 bases from J, with 8 bases between.

This clonotype was seen repeatedly, ten times or more. The chain uses TRBV11-1 and TRBJ2-7; TRBD2 matches 10 bases. Germline V gene sequence: CDR1 SGHAT, CDR2 FQDESV (reference sequence). The CDR3 totals 13 residues. J lost 6 bases, V lost 5 bases, and 4 bases had no gene match. CDR3 sequence (DNA): TGTGCCAGCAGCCTCTGGACTAGCGGCGAGCAGTACTTC. It specifies CASSLWTSGEQYF.